A selection of T cell receptor beta chains follows, all from one sample in a study of human T cells and chemical hapten exposure. In TCRdb, the RACE reads were re-called with MiXCR into one record per CDR3 protein. The sample lists 300,000 to 450,000 distinct CDR3 sequences, around 5.5% occurring once. The source material was whole blood, sampled in connection with sensitization to the hapten diphenylcyclopropenone (DPC). These receptors came from a young woman with alopecia areata. Some clones in this sample may be carry-over from other donors' samples. CDR3s include the opening cysteine and the closing phenylalanine or tryptophan. Fields, in order: CDR3 protein, CDR3 DNA, clone size, D gene, J gene, V gene. A D gene is named only where the DNA matches it firmly. Part of the rows lack a size; the others show once, few, many or a class for expanded clones.

CASSAASGGASASQYF	TGCGCCAGCAGCGCTGCTAGCGGGGGGGCCTCGGCGTCGCAGTATTTT	few	TRBD2	TRBJ2-3	TRBV5-1
CASSLDKTSGEETQYF	TGCGCCAGCAGCTTGGATAAAACTAGCGGCGAAGAGACCCAGTACTTC	NA	TRBD2	TRBJ2-5	TRBV5-1
CASSPLAQGNYGYTF	TGTGCCAGCTCGCCCCTAGCGCAGGGGAACTATGGCTACACCTTC	few	NA	TRBJ1-2	TRBV18
CAISESNKAGDYNEQFF	TGTGCCATCAGTGAGTCGAATAAAGCGGGGGACTACAATGAGCAGTTCTTC	NA	TRBD2	TRBJ2-1	TRBV10-3
CASSPEGQETQYF	TGTGCCAGCAGCCCTGAGGGCCAAGAGACCCAGTACTTC	NA	NA	TRBJ2-5	TRBV7-9
CASSAQGTFYGYTF	TGTGCCAGCAGTGCACAGGGTACATTTTATGGCTACACCTTC	NA	NA	TRBJ1-2	TRBV28
CASSYAGDRSGQYF	TGTGCCAGCAGTTACGCCGGGGACCGCTCCGGGCAGTACTTC	few	NA	TRBJ2-7	TRBV6-5
CASSSRDRETEAFF	TGTGCCAGCAGCTCCCGGGACAGGGAGACTGAAGCTTTCTTT	many	TRBD1	TRBJ1-1	TRBV7-2
CASRLGEGQPQHF	TGTGCCAGCCGGTTGGGAGAGGGACAGCCCCAGCATTTT	many	NA	TRBJ1-5	TRBV7-9
CASSLQPPGQEKANYGYTF	TGCGCCAGCAGCCTCCAACCCCCGGGACAGGAAAAAGCTAACTATGGCTACACCTTC	few	TRBD1	TRBJ1-2	TRBV5-1
CASSLALTDTQYF	TGTGCCAGCAGCTTGGCTCTCACAGATACGCAGTATTTT	many	NA	TRBJ2-3	TRBV7-2
CASSLGTVKTGELFF	TGTGCCAGCAGCTTAGGGACAGTAAAGACCGGGGAGCTGTTTTTT	many	NA	TRBJ2-2	TRBV7-6
CASSLRDRDYGYTF	TGTGCCAGCAGCTTGAGGGACAGGGACTATGGCTACACCTTC	many	TRBD1	TRBJ1-2	TRBV5-4
CASRVNRGDNSPLHF	TGTGCCAGCAGGGTAAACAGGGGGGATAATTCACCCCTCCACTTT	NA	TRBD1	TRBJ1-6	TRBV6-5
CASRKTGGDQPQHF	TGTGCCAGCAGAAAGACAGGGGGCGATCAGCCCCAGCATTTT	NA	TRBD1	TRBJ1-5	TRBV6-5
CASSPPTGTNEKLFF	TGCGCCAGCAGCCCCCCCACCGGGACTAATGAAAAACTGTTTTTT	many	NA	TRBJ1-4	TRBV4-1
CSARDWRSAYNEQFF	TGCAGTGCTAGAGATTGGCGTTCCGCCTACAATGAGCAGTTCTTC	NA	NA	TRBJ2-1	TRBV20-1
CASSYSSDGAYEQYF	TGTGCCAGCAGTTACTCCTCCGACGGAGCCTACGAGCAGTACTTC	NA	NA	TRBJ2-7	TRBV6-5
CASSLGGLSGNTIYF	TGTGCCAGCAGCTTAGGCGGACTCTCTGGAAACACCATATATTTT	few	NA	TRBJ1-3	TRBV11-3
CASSLEQGTEAFF	TGTGCCAGCAGCCTTGAACAGGGAACTGAAGCTTTCTTT	many	NA	TRBJ1-1	TRBV13
CASSGTALNTEAFF	TGTGCCAGCAGCGGGACAGCCTTGAACACTGAAGCTTTCTTT	NA	TRBD1	TRBJ1-1	TRBV7-9
CASSQAGTEPQHF	TGTGCCAGCAGCCAAGCAGGGACGGAGCCCCAGCATTTT	few	NA	TRBJ1-5	TRBV3-1
CASRSLSGVAEAFF	TGTGCCAGCCGGAGTTTATCTGGAGTTGCTGAAGCTTTCTTT	NA	NA	TRBJ1-1	TRBV6-5
CASSLGAAVRGYTF	TGTGCCAGCAGCTTAGGCGCAGCTGTACGTGGCTACACCTTC	many	NA	TRBJ1-2	TRBV7-2
CASSPPQGATNEKLFF	TGTGCCAGCTCACCACCGCAGGGAGCAACTAATGAAAAACTGTTTTTT	NA	NA	TRBJ1-4	TRBV18
CASSNDSANYNSPLHF	TGTGCCAGCAGTAATGACAGTGCTAACTATAATTCACCCCTCCACTTT	NA	NA	TRBJ1-6	TRBV2
CASSLGVGMDNSPLHF	TGTGCCAGCAGCTTAGGAGTTGGGATGGATAATTCACCCCTCCACTTT	many	NA	TRBJ1-6	TRBV7-6
CASSLLPGTTDTQYF	TGTGCCAGCTCACTACTCCCGGGTACCACAGATACGCAGTATTTT	many	NA	TRBJ2-3	TRBV18
CASTDRGPGDTQYF	TGTGCCAGCACCGACAGGGGGCCCGGAGATACGCAGTATTTT	many	TRBD1	TRBJ2-3	TRBV2
CASSYLRGGETQYF	TGTGCCAGCAGTTACCTGCGGGGAGGAGAGACCCAGTACTTC	many	NA	TRBJ2-5	TRBV6-2/TRBV6-3
CASSVGGRSYNEQFF	TGTGCCAGCAGCGTAGGGGGCCGCTCCTACAATGAGCAGTTCTTC	few	NA	TRBJ2-1	TRBV9
CASSRLSAGDSPLHF	TGTGCCAGCAGCCGCCTTTCTGCGGGGGATTCACCCCTCCACTTT	few	NA	TRBJ1-6	TRBV4-2
CATSDPNKGGPEAFF	TGTGCCACCAGTGATCCCAACAAGGGCGGCCCTGAAGCTTTCTTT	many	NA	TRBJ1-1	TRBV24-1
CASSEQGFGTEAFF	TGTGCCAGCAGCGAACAGGGATTCGGCACTGAAGCTTTCTTT	many	NA	TRBJ1-1	TRBV7-2
CSARGETGELFF	TGCAGTGCTAGAGGGGAAACCGGGGAGCTGTTTTTT	NA	NA	TRBJ2-2	TRBV20-1
CSARTLSGGPLGGELFF	TGCAGTGCTAGAACCCTTAGCGGGGGGCCCCTAGGTGGGGAGCTGTTTTTT	NA	TRBD2	TRBJ2-2	TRBV20-1
CASSPPRAYLGAQETQYF	TGTGCCAGCAGTCCCCCTCGGGCCTATCTAGGTGCCCAAGAGACCCAGTACTTC	many	NA	TRBJ2-5	TRBV6-1
CAISDRGGQNEQFF	TGTGCCATCAGTGACCGGGGGGGCCAGAATGAGCAGTTCTTC	few	TRBD2	TRBJ2-1	TRBV10-3
CASSRANRGTEAFF	TGCGCCAGCAGCCGGGCTAACAGGGGAACTGAAGCTTTCTTT	few	TRBD1	TRBJ1-1	TRBV4-3
CANGQGLSGANVLTF	TGTGCCAATGGACAGGGTCTCTCTGGGGCCAACGTCCTGACTTTC	NA	TRBD1	TRBJ2-6	TRBV10-3
CASSFLAGGAYEQYF	TGTGCCAGCAGTTTTCTAGCGGGGGGAGCCTACGAGCAGTACTTC	NA	TRBD2	TRBJ2-7	TRBV12-3/TRBV12-4
CASSPPTTSGAVTEQFF	TGTGCCAGCAGCCCCCCGACTACTAGCGGGGCGGTTACAGAGCAGTTCTTC	few	TRBD2	TRBJ2-1	TRBV11-3
CASSLFSGTTNTEAFF	TGCGCCAGCAGCCTCTTCTCCGGGACAACTAACACTGAAGCTTTCTTT	many	NA	TRBJ1-1	TRBV4-1
CSVETGWSGANVLTF	TGCAGCGTTGAAACCGGATGGTCTGGGGCCAACGTCCTGACTTTC	many	NA	TRBJ2-6	TRBV29-1
CASSVRVIDTEAFF	TGTGCCAGCAGCGTAAGGGTAATAGACACTGAAGCTTTCTTT	NA	NA	TRBJ1-1	TRBV9
CASSLAPGAYTF	TGTGCCAGCAGCTTAGCTCCAGGCGCCTACACCTTC	many	NA	TRBJ1-2	TRBV13
CASSPRDSGTINEQFF	TGTGCCAGCTCACCACGGGACAGTGGTACTATCAATGAGCAGTTCTTC	many	TRBD1	TRBJ2-1	TRBV18
CSAPGEGVHEQYF	TGCAGTGCTCCCGGGGAGGGAGTCCACGAGCAGTACTTC	NA	TRBD2	TRBJ2-7	TRBV20-1
CASSSYAGTSGGAGNEQFF	TGTGCCAGCAGTTCCTACGCCGGGACTAGCGGGGGGGCCGGGAATGAGCAGTTCTTC	NA	TRBD2	TRBJ2-1	TRBV6-2/TRBV6-3
CATSKGRRELNEQYF	TGTGCCACTTCGAAGGGGCGCCGTGAGTTGAACGAGCAGTACTTC	few	NA	TRBJ2-7	TRBV15
CASSQVAGTGLYGYTF	TGCGCCAGCAGCCAAGTCGCCGGGACAGGGCTCTATGGCTACACCTTC	many	TRBD1	TRBJ1-2	TRBV4-3
CSVLTNQETQYF	TGCAGCGTCCTGACCAACCAAGAGACCCAGTACTTC	many	NA	TRBJ2-5	TRBV29-1
CASSITEGDEAFF	TGTGCCAGCAGTATTACAGAGGGTGATGAAGCTTTCTTT	many	NA	TRBJ1-1	TRBV28
CASSLGSLARGDTQYF	TGCGCCAGCAGCTTGGGGTCGCTAGCGAGGGGAGATACGCAGTATTTT	NA	NA	TRBJ2-3	TRBV5-1
CASSADLSWVYQPQHF	TGTGCCAGCAGTGCCGACCTCTCCTGGGTGTATCAGCCCCAGCATTTT	few	NA	TRBJ1-5	TRBV6-6
CASSYYAGGDTEAFF	TGTGCCAGCAGTTACTACGCAGGGGGGGACACTGAAGCTTTCTTT	many	TRBD1	TRBJ1-1	TRBV6-2/TRBV6-3
CASSPVRTTGTDTQYF	TGTGCCAGCTCACCAGTCAGGACCACCGGGACAGATACGCAGTATTTT	many	NA	TRBJ2-3	TRBV18